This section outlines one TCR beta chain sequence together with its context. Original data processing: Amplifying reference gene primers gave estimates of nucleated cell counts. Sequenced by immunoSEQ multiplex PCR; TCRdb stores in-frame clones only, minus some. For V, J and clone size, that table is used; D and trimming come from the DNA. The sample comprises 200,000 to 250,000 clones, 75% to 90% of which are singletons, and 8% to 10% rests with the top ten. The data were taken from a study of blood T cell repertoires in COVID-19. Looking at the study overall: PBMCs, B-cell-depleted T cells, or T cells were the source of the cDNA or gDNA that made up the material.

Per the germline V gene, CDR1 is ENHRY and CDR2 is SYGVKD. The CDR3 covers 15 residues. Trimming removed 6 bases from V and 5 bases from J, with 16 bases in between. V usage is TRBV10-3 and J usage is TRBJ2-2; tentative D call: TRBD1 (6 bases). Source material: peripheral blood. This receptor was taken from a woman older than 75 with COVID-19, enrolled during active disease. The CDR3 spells CAIRNSQGITGELFF. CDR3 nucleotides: TGTGCCATCAGGAATTCACAGGGAATTACCGGGGAGCTGTTTTTT.